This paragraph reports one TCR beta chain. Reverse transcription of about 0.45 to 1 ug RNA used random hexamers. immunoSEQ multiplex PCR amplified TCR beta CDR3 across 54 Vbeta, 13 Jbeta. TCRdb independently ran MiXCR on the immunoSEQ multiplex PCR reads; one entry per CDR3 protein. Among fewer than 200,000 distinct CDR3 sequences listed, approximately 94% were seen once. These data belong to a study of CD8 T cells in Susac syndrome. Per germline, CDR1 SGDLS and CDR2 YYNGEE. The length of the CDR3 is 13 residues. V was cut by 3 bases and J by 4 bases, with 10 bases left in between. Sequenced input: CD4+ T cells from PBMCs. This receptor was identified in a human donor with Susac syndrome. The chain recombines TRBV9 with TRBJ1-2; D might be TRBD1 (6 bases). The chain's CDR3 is CASSAGQRYGYTF. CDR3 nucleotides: TGTGCCAGCAGCGCCGGACAGCGCTATGGCTACACCTTC.